The 32 T cell receptor beta chains in this list originate from one sample, sequenced in a study of CD8 T cells in ankylosing spondylitis. Via MiXCR, TCRdb re-called the 5' RACE reads, giving one row per CDR3 protein. The table has fewer than 400,000 distinct CDR3 sequences, under 15% seen once. The sequenced sample consisted of blood, either unsorted or a sorted T cell fraction (not recorded which). The receptor set was obtained from a male donor with ankylosing spondylitis or in good health (not recorded which).

This chain joins TRBV10-3 and TRBJ1-2; D is undetermined. The CDR3 sequence is 12 residues long. V lost 10 bases and J lost 3, with 12 bases in between. The germline CDR1 and CDR2 sequences are ENHRY and SYGVKD. The DNA of the CDR3 is TGTGCCACCTCGGGAGGCGACTATGGCTACACCTTC. Its protein product is CATSGGDYGYTF.

This clonotype was counted many times. DNA of the CDR3: TGTGCCATTACGGGGGCGAGTAGCACAGATACGCAGTATTTT. Residues: CAITGASSTDTQYF. The J gene is TRBJ2-3, the V gene TRBV12-3 or TRBV12-4, with D possibly being TRBD1 or TRBD2 (6 bases each). V was pared by 10 bases and J by 0 bases, with 14 bases between. This CDR3 spans 14 amino acids.

J is TRBJ2-3 and V is TRBV5-1; D ambiguous. V was cut by 0 bases and J by 2 bases, with 10 bases left in between. Germline V gives CDR1 SGHRS, CDR2 YFSETQ. The CDR3 covers 15 residues. CDR3 DNA: TGCGCCAGCAGCTTGGACGCCAGACTCACAGATACGCAGTATTTT. It yields the protein CASSLDARLTDTQYF.

V gene TRBV3-1 combines with J gene TRBJ2-7, with D possibly matching TRBD2 (5 bases). With 10 bases removed from V and 1 base from J, the gap between germline ends came to 29 bases. CDR1 is LGHDT and CDR2 is YNNKEL in the germline V gene (reference sequence). This CDR3 has 18 residues. The CDR3 bases are TGTGCCACCACCCAAGACGAGGCGAGTGCGGGTGATTCCTACGAGCAGTACTTC. It codes for CATTQDEASAGDSYEQYF.

The V call is TRBV6-5, the J call TRBJ2-7, with TRBD2 matching over 8 bases. The CDR3 is 16 residues long. The germline V gene has CDR1 MNHEY and CDR2 SVGAGI. Losses at the gene ends were 0 bases for V and 2 bases for J; bases not matched to a gene: 6. The DNA of the CDR3 is TGTGCCAGCAGTTACTCGTATCGAGCGGGAGCCTACGAGCAGTACTTC. It encodes CASSYSYRAGAYEQYF.

This clonotype was picked up a small number of times. The chain joins TRBV2 to TRBJ2-1, with D maybe TRBD2 (5 bases). Deletions cut 11 bases from V and 8 bases from J, with 13 bases between. CDR1 is SNHLY, CDR2 FYNNEI, per germline. The CDR3 spans 11 residues. CDR3 coding DNA: TGTGCCCTCGGGAAGGGCGATGAGCAGTTCTTC. It yields the protein CALGKGDEQFF.

This clonotype has only a few counts. This chain connects TRBV20-1 to TRBJ1-5; D possibly corresponds to TRBD1 (5 bases). V dropped 6 bases and J dropped 7 bases, with 16 bases sitting between them. Germline loops: CDR1 DFQATT, CDR2 SNEGSKA (reference sequence). This CDR3 is built from 13 residues. The CDR3 DNA is TGCAGTGCGCAAACAGGTTTTGCGCAGCCCCAGCATTTT. Its protein product is CSAQTGFAQPQHF.

In its sample, this clonotype was seen a few times. V usage is TRBV12-5 and J usage is TRBJ2-3; possibly TRBD1 or TRBD2 for D (5 bases each). Between the trimmed V and J ends, which lost 2 bases and 4 bases, there was a span of 13 bases. CDR3 length: 15 residues. CDR1 LGHNT and CDR2 FRNRAP come from the germline V gene. CDR3 region: CASGLSLGDPDTQYF. The CDR3 nucleotides read TGTGCTAGTGGTTTGAGTCTCGGGGACCCAGATACGCAGTATTTT. Combining the CDR3 with reference TRBV12-5 and TRBJ2-3 gives the whole variable domain DARVTQTPRHKVTEMGQEVTMRCQPILGHNTVFWYRQTMMQGLELLAYFRNRAPLDDSGMPKDRFSAEMPDATLATLKIQPSEPRDSAVYFCASGLSLGDPDTQYFGPGTRLTVL.

This clonotype was counted ten times or more. This chain joins TRBV24-1 and TRBJ2-7, with D possibly TRBD1 on 5 matching bases. Trimming took 7 bases from V and 5 from J, leaving 14 bases between them. The CDR3 is 13 residues long. In germline, CDR1 is KGHDR, CDR2 SFDVKD. Written as DNA, the CDR3 is TGTGCCACCAGCGCGGCAGGGTCCCACGAGCAGTACTTC. It yields the protein CATSAAGSHEQYF.

This clonotype was found many times. The chain carries TRBV20-1 and TRBJ1-6; D is possibly TRBD1 (5 bases). V was clipped by 5 bases and J by 5 bases, with 16 bases between them. This CDR3 comprises 15 residues. CDR1 and CDR2 (germline): DFQATT, SNEGSKA (reference sequence). The CDR3 here is CSAEGSQGNNSPLHF. CDR3 nucleotides: TGCAGTGCTGAGGGGTCGCAGGGAAATAATTCACCCCTCCACTTT.

This clonotype was observed a handful of times. The J gene is TRBJ1-4, the V gene TRBV20-1; no definite D call. Trimming removed 6 bases from V and 8 bases from J, with 13 bases in between. The CDR3 covers 12 residues. The germline V gene encodes CDR1 DFQATT and CDR2 SNEGSKA (reference sequence). For the CDR3, the DNA is TGCAGTGCCCACGCACTCTCGGAAAAACTGTTTTTT. This encodes CSAHALSEKLFF.

This clonotype was picked up a small number of times. The rearrangement joins TRBV4-1 to TRBJ2-2; TRBD1 might be the D (5 bases). The CDR3 runs 16 residues. Germline loops: CDR1 MGHRA, CDR2 YSYEKL. V gave up 0 bases and J gave up 0 bases, with 8 bases separating them. The CDR3 DNA reads as TGCGCCAGCAGCCAAGAAGGGGCGGCGAACACCGGGGAGCTGTTTTTT. Translated: CASSQEGAANTGELFF.

V gene TRBV20-1 combines with J gene TRBJ2-7, with TRBD1 matching over 9 bases. This CDR3 has 13 amino acids. CDR1 is DFQATT, CDR2 SNEGSKA, per germline (reference sequence). V dropped 5 bases and J dropped 7; count of bases not matched to a gene: 9. The CDR3 region has the DNA TGCAGTGCTGCCGGGACAGGGAGGAGAGAGCAGTACTTC. Translating it yields CSAAGTGRREQYF.

The chain couples TRBV6-1 to TRBJ2-1; 8 bases align to TRBD2. The CDR3 runs 16 residues. Trimming took 5 bases from V and 0 from J; bases not matched to a gene: 6. Germline V CDR1 and CDR2: MNHNS, SASEGT. CDR3 protein: CASSPGSGSSYNEQFF. DNA for the CDR3: TGTGCCAGCAGTCCCGGCAGCGGGAGCTCCTACAATGAGCAGTTCTTC.

This clonotype was counted a few times. This CDR3 reads CASSQLAGVTGELFF. CDR3 nucleotide sequence: TGCGCCAGCAGCCAACTAGCCGGGGTTACCGGGGAGCTGTTTTTT. V gene TRBV4-1 combines with J gene TRBJ2-2; TRBD2 might be the D (5 bases). There are 15 residues in the CDR3. CDR1 MGHRA and CDR2 YSYEKL come from the germline V gene. V shed 2 bases and J shed 5 bases, with 12 bases lying between them.

J is TRBJ2-1 and V is TRBV6-2 or TRBV6-3; 7 nucleotides match TRBD1. Germline loops: CDR1 MNHEY, CDR2 SVGEGT. CDR3 length equals 15 residues. V trimming: 10 bases; J trimming: 0 bases; junction bases outside the gene matches: 9. The CDR3 nucleotides are TGTGCCACCAGGGCCGGGGACAGCTCCTACAATGAGCAGTTCTTC. Its translation: CATRAGDSSYNEQFF.

This clonotype has more than one count but fewer than ten. The rearrangement uses TRBV9 and TRBJ2-5; tentative D call: TRBD2 (6 bases). Per the germline V gene, CDR1 is SGDLS and CDR2 is YYNGEE. V lost 0 bases to trimming and J lost 1 base, with 19 bases between them. CDR3 length equals 18 residues. The DNA of the CDR3 is TGTGCCAGCAGCGTAGGAGTAGCGGTAGGAAGGGCCCAAGAGACCCAGTACTTC. Translating gives CASSVGVAVGRAQETQYF.

V gene TRBV6-2 or TRBV6-3 combines with J gene TRBJ2-1; D is uncertain. CDR3 size: 14 residues. The germline CDR1 and CDR2 sequences are MNHEY and SVGEGT. Trimming left V 2 bases short and J 1 base short, with 6 bases between. CDR3 amino acids: CASSYEHSYNEQFF. CDR3 DNA sequence: TGTGCCAGCAGTTACGAGCATTCCTACAATGAGCAGTTCTTC.

This rearrangement joins TRBV6-1 to TRBJ1-5, with a tentative D call TRBD1 (6 bases). Germline V gives CDR1 MNHNS, CDR2 SASEGT. This CDR3 region has 14 residues. The V end lost 6 bases, the J end lost 6 bases, and 15 bases lay between the germline ends. Here the CDR3 reads CASRGAGSTQPQHF. CDR3 nucleotides: TGTGCCAGCAGGGGGGCAGGGTCAACTCAGCCCCAGCATTTT.

This chain connects TRBV11-3 to TRBJ2-1; D is perhaps TRBD1 (5 bases). The germline V gene encodes CDR1 SGHNT and CDR2 YENEEA. This CDR3 contains 13 residues. Trimming took off 6 bases at V and 8 bases at J, with 14 bases between the two ends. CDR3 nucleotide sequence: TGTGCCAGCAGTTGGGAAGGGGAATATGAGCAGTTCTTC. Translating gives CASSWEGEYEQFF.

CDR3 region: CSAGGVLNSYEQYF. For the CDR3, the DNA is TGCAGTGCTGGGGGGGTCCTGAACTCCTACGAGCAGTACTTC. The V call is TRBV20-1, the J call TRBJ2-7; 7 nucleotides agree with TRBD2. The CDR3 length is 14 residues. Per germline, CDR1 DFQATT and CDR2 SNEGSKA (reference sequence). V was clipped by 5 bases and J by 0 bases; unmatched bases: 7.

This clonotype was seen many times. The CDR3 coding sequence is TGTGCCAGCAGTTATGATCTAATCGAGACCCAGTACTTC. Translated: CASSYDLIETQYF. The chain employs TRBV6-2 or TRBV6-3 and TRBJ2-5; D remains ambiguous. Trimming left V 3 bases short and J 5 bases short, with 10 bases between. Germline V CDR1 and CDR2: MNHEY, SVGEGT. This CDR3 has 13 amino acids.

Only a few counts were recorded for this clonotype. V gene TRBV3-1 combines with J gene TRBJ2-7, with TRBD1 matching 10 bases. The trim removed 3 bases at V and 2 bases at J, leaving 1 base unmatched. CDR3 size: 14 residues. Germline loops: CDR1 LGHDT, CDR2 YNNKEL (reference sequence). The CDR3 nucleotides read TGTGCCAGCAGCCACGGGACAGGGGCCTACGAGCAGTACTTC. Translated, it gives CASSHGTGAYEQYF.

The chain has TRBV2 and TRBJ2-7; no definite D call. Germline assignment: CDR1 SNHLY and CDR2 FYNNEI. The V end lost 4 bases, the J end lost 6 bases, and 7 bases lay between the germline ends. This CDR3 is built from 11 residues. The CDR3 protein is CASSAYSEQYF. CDR3 in DNA: TGTGCCAGCAGTGCTTATTCCGAGCAGTACTTC.

The genes are TRBV11-2 and TRBJ1-2; no definite D call. CDR1 and CDR2 from the germline V gene are SGHAT and FQNNGV. Trimming left V 2 bases short and J 9 bases short, with 13 bases between. The CDR3 is made up of 13 amino acids. The chain's CDR3 is CASSLNMVVSYTF. CDR3 DNA sequence: TGTGCCAGCAGCTTAAATATGGTGGTTAGCTACACCTTC.

Ten or more counts support this clonotype. The CDR3 nucleotides are TGCAGCGTTTCCGGGGCGCGGAGCAATCAGCCCCAGCATTTT. Amino acids: CSVSGARSNQPQHF. This chain links TRBV29-1 with TRBJ1-5, with a possible D match to TRBD1 (5 bases). Germline-derived CDR1 and CDR2 are SQVTM and ANQGSEA. Trimming removed 5 bases at V and 1 base at J, with 12 bases between. The length of the CDR3 is 14 residues.

This clonotype was seen only a few times. The junction and the germline gene differ at one end; a read error may be behind it. This chain connects TRBV18 to TRBJ2-5; TRBD1 agrees at 10 bases. The CDR3 is 16 amino acids. Germline assignment: CDR1 KGHSH and CDR2 LQKENI. As DNA, the CDR3 is TGTGCCAGCTCGCCACCGGGACAGGGGTTTGAAGAGACCCAGTACTTC. The encoded protein is CASSPPGQGFEETQYF.

This clonotype appeared many times. The gene calls are TRBV5-1 and TRBJ1-1; the D gene is possibly TRBD1 (5 bases). Per germline, CDR1 SGHRS and CDR2 YFSETQ. This CDR3 has 14 residues. Trimming cost V 5 bases and J 4 bases, with 15 bases left between them. This CDR3 reads CASSLGQRGTEAFF. The CDR3 nucleotides are TGCGCCAGCAGTCTTGGACAAAGGGGCACTGAAGCTTTCTTT.

V usage is TRBV7-2 and J usage is TRBJ2-5; D may correspond to TRBD1 or TRBD2 (6 bases each). The germline V and J ends were trimmed by 5 bases and 0 bases, with 13 bases remaining between them. This CDR3 region has 15 residues. CDR1 SGHTA and CDR2 FQGNSA come from the germline V gene. DNA of the CDR3: TGTGCCAGCAGCCCGGGGGCGGGGTACCAAGAGACCCAGTACTTC. Translation: CASSPGAGYQETQYF.

Many counts were recorded for this clonotype. The chain uses TRBV12-3 or TRBV12-4 and TRBJ2-5; maybe TRBD1 (6 bases). CDR3 length: 13 residues. The V end lost 3 bases, the J end lost 5 bases, and 10 bases lay between the germline ends. CDR3 amino acids: CASSFTGSETQYF. The CDR3 nucleotides are TGTGCCAGCAGTTTTACAGGGTCCGAGACCCAGTACTTC.

This clonotype was detected ten times or more. The chain carries TRBV20-1 and TRBJ2-4, with 8 positions matching TRBD2. V lost 4 bases, J lost 2 bases, and 7 bases stayed unmatched. This CDR3 has 15 residues. From germline, CDR1 is DFQATT and CDR2 SNEGSKA (reference sequence). The CDR3 DNA reads TGCAGTGCTACGTTCAGCGGGGGCTCCAAAAACATTCAGTACTTC. This sequence encodes CSATFSGGSKNIQYF.

The chain links TRBV29-1 to TRBJ2-1, with 12 nucleotides matching TRBD2. V was pared by 2 bases and J by 9 bases, with 2 bases of the junction left unmatched. Germline lookup yields CDR1 SQVTM and CDR2 ANQGSEA. This CDR3 has 13 residues. DNA of the CDR3: TGCAGCGTTGAAACTAGCGGGAGGCGTGAGCAGTTCTTC. It is translated as CSVETSGRREQFF.